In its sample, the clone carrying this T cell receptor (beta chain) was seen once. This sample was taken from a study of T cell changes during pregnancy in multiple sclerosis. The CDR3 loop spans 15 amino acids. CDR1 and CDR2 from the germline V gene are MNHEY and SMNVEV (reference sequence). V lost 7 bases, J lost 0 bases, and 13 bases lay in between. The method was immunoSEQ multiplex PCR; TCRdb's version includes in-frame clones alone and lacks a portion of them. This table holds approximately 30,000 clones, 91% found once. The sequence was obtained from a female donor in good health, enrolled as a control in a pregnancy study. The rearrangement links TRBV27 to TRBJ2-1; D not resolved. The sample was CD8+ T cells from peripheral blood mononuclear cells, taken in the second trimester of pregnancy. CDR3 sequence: CASTRLLSSYNEQFF. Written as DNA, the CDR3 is TGTGCCAGCACCCGACTCCTGAGCTCCTACAATGAGCAGTTCTTC.